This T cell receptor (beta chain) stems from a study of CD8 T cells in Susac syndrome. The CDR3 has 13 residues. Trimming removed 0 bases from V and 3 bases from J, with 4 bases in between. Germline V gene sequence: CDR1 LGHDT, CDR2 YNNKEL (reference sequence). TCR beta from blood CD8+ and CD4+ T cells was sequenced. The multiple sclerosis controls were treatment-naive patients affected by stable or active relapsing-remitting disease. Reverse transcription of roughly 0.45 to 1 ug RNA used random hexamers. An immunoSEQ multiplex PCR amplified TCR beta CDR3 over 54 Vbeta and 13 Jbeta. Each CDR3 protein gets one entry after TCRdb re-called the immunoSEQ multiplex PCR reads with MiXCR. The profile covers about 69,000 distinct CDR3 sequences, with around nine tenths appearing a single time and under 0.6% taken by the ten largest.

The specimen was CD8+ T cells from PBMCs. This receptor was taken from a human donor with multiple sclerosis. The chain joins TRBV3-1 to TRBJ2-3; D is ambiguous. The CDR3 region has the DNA TGTGCCAGCAGCCAAGAAATTACAGATACGCAGTATTTT. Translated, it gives CASSQEITDTQYF.